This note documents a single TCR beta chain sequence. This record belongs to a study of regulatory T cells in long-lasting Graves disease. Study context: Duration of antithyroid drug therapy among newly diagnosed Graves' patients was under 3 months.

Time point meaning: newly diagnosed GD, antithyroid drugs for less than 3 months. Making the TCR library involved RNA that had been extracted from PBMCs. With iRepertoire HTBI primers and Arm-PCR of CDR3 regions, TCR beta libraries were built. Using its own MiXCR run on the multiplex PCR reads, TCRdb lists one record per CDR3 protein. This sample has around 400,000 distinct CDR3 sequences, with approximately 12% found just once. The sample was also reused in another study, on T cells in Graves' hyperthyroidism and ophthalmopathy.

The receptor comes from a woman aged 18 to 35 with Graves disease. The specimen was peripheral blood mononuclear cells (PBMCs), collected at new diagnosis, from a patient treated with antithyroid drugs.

The CDR3 region has the DNA TGCGCCAGCAGCCAAGAGTGGACAGGGGCAGATACGCAGTATTTT. This encodes CASSQEWTGADTQYF. This chain links TRBV4-3 with TRBJ2-3; 9 nucleotides agree with TRBD1. J was trimmed by 4 bases and V by 0 bases; bases with no gene match: 2. CDR1 and CDR2 (germline): LGHNA, YSLEER. The CDR3 runs 15 residues.